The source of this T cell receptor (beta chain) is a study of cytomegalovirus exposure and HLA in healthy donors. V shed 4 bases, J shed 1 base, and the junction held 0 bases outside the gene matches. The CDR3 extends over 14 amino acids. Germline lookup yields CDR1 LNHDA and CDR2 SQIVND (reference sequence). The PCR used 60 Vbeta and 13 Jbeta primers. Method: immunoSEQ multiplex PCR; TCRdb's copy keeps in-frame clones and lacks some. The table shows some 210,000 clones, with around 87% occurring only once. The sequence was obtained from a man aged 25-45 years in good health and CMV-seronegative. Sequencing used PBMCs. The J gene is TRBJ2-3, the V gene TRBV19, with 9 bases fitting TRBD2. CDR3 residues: CASSRTSGTDTQYF. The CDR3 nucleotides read TGTGCCAGTAGTAGGACTAGCGGCACAGATACGCAGTATTTT. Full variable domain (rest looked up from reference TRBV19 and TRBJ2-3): DGGITQSPKYLFRKEGQNVTLSCEQNLNHDAMYWYRQDPGQGLRLIYYSQIVNDFQKGDIAEGYSVSREKKESFPLTVTSAQKNPTAFYLCASSRTSGTDTQYFGPGTRLTVL.